These T cell receptor beta chains were read from a single sample in a study of blood T cell repertoires in COVID-19. Method: immunoSEQ multiplex PCR; TCRdb's copy keeps in-frame clones and lacks some. The sample records about 72,000 clones, 85% to 90% being singletons. Sample: peripheral blood. The receptors originated from a man aged 65 to 79 with active or convalescent COVID-19. Each CDR3 is given without its conserved first and last residue. Each record gives: clone size, J gene, V gene, CDR3 length, CDR3 protein. The size field is filled for only some rows; it gives once, few, many or a size class.

clone size: .; J gene: TRBJ1-2; V gene: TRBV10-3; CDR3 length: 12; CDR3 protein: AISDSTGDYGYT
clone size: .; J gene: TRBJ1-4; V gene: TRBV9; CDR3 length: 16; CDR3 protein: ASSVGGQGIATNEKLF
clone size: .; J gene: TRBJ1-2; V gene: TRBV28; CDR3 length: 13; CDR3 protein: ASSSTVGEYRGYT
clone size: .; J gene: TRBJ2-2; V gene: TRBV6-1; CDR3 length: 14; CDR3 protein: ASSGWGGSNTGELF
clone size: few; J gene: TRBJ1-3; V gene: TRBV13; CDR3 length: 12; CDR3 protein: ASSSGQGWHTIY
clone size: .; J gene: TRBJ1-3; V gene: TRBV10-3; CDR3 length: 15; CDR3 protein: AISETDRALSGNTIY
clone size: .; J gene: TRBJ2-7; V gene: TRBV20-1; CDR3 length: 11; CDR3 protein: SASGGSSYEQY
clone size: few; J gene: TRBJ2-3; V gene: TRBV19; CDR3 length: 13; CDR3 protein: ASSQTSARGDTQY
clone size: .; J gene: TRBJ1-5; V gene: TRBV30; CDR3 length: 13; CDR3 protein: AWSGATDSNQPQH
clone size: .; J gene: TRBJ1-1; V gene: TRBV28; CDR3 length: 12; CDR3 protein: ASSFSGGNAEAF
clone size: few; J gene: TRBJ2-5; V gene: TRBV5-5; CDR3 length: 15; CDR3 protein: ASSLVVPGGTQETQY
clone size: large; J gene: TRBJ1-4; V gene: TRBV27; CDR3 length: 16; CDR3 protein: ASSSHRGTARANEKLF
clone size: .; J gene: TRBJ1-5; V gene: TRBV7-2; CDR3 length: 11; CDR3 protein: ASSTTQNQPQH